A selection of T cell receptor beta chains follows, all from one sample in a study of PD-1 blockade in classical Hodgkin lymphoma. This table comes from immunoSEQ multiplex PCR, and its TCRdb copy is limited to in-frame clones, with some not included. The sample records 130,000 to 150,000 clones, approximately 80% being singletons. Sequencing was performed on peripheral blood mononuclear cells (PBMCs), taken before the second cycle of nivolumab. The receptors stem from a human donor with classical Hodgkin lymphoma. Both conserved end residues are part of each CDR3. Fields, in order: clone size, D gene, J gene, V gene, CDR3 DNA, CDR3 protein. The D gene is left open where the match is weak. Part of the rows lack a size; the others show once, few, many or a class for expanded clones.

>-|TRBD1|TRBJ1-4|TRBV6-5
TGTGCCAGCAGTTCCGGACAGGCCAGGGGTGAAAAACTGTTTTTT
CASSSGQARGEKLFF
>-|TRBD2|TRBJ2-7|TRBV18
TGTGCCAGCTCACTAGCGGGGGGGCCGGGCGAGCAGTACTTC
CASSLAGGPGEQYF
>once|-|TRBJ2-7|TRBV4-2
TGTGCCAGCAGCCAAGATTCGGCCTACGAGCAGTACTTC
CASSQDSAYEQYF
>once|TRBD2|TRBJ2-7|TRBV9
TGTGCCAGCAGCGTAGGCGGGGGAGCGGGGTACGAGCAGTACTTC
CASSVGGGAGYEQYF
>few|-|TRBJ2-7|TRBV7-5
TGTGCCAGAAGCTTATCGCGGCGGGGCGAGCAGTACTTC
CARSLSRRGEQYF
>-|-|TRBJ2-7|TRBV6-5
TGTGCCAGCAGACCCTCCGGGCTAGCCTACGAGCAGCACTTC
CASRPSGLAYEQHF
>few|-|TRBJ1-2|TRBV5-8
TGTGCCAGCAGCCTAACAGGCATTAACTATGGCTACACCTTC
CASSLTGINYGYTF
>-|-|TRBJ2-2|TRBV10-3
TGTGCCATCAGTGGACAAGAGGGCACCGGGGAGCTGTTTTTT
CAISGQEGTGELFF
>-|TRBD2|TRBJ2-7|TRBV19
TGTGCCAGTAGTAAATTAGCGGGGAGGCTTGACGAGCAGTACTTC
CASSKLAGRLDEQYF
>-|-|TRBJ1-1|TRBV18
TGTGCCAGCTCACCAGATGGGGACACTGAAGCTTTCTTT
CASSPDGDTEAFF
>-|-|TRBJ1-1|TRBV5-1
TGCGCCAGCAGCTGGGGGACGTTGAACACTGAAGCTTTCTTT
CASSWGTLNTEAFF
>-|-|TRBJ1-1|TRBV25-1
TGTGCCAGCACAGGAGGGAACACTGAAGCTTTCTTT
CASTGGNTEAFF
>few|TRBD1|TRBJ1-5|TRBV6-6
TGTGCCAGCAGAACCACAGGGGTTGGCAATCAGCCCCAGCATTTT
CASRTTGVGNQPQHF
>-|TRBD2|TRBJ2-5|TRBV5-4
TGTGCCAGCAGCCCCGGACTAGCCGGAGGAGAGACCCAGTACTTC
CASSPGLAGGETQYF
>once|-|TRBJ2-7|TRBV27
TGTGCCAGCAGTGCCTCCCTGACTTGGAACAGAGGAGAGCAGTACTTC
CASSASLTWNRGEQYF
>few|-|TRBJ1-5|TRBV7-2
TGTGCCAGCAGCTTAGACGGGGCTGGTCAGCCCCAGCATTTT
CASSLDGAGQPQHF
>few|-|TRBJ1-1|TRBV2
TGTGCCAGCAGTGACGAGGAGATGAGTGAAGCTTTCTTT
CASSDEEMSEAFF
>-|TRBD2|TRBJ2-1|TRBV27
TGTGCCAGCAGTTTCGGACTAGCGGGAGCCGGTGAGCAGTTCTTC
CASSFGLAGAGEQFF
>once|TRBD1|TRBJ1-1|TRBV28
TGTGCCAGCAGTCCAAGTGGCAGGGGGCCCACTGAAGCTTTCTTT
CASSPSGRGPTEAFF
>-|TRBD1|TRBJ1-3|TRBV9
TGTGCCAGCAGCGTAGGTCAGGGGGACTCTGGAAACACCATATATTTT
CASSVGQGDSGNTIYF
>-|TRBD1|TRBJ1-2|TRBV6-5
TGTGCCAGCAGTTACTCCGGACAGGGGAAAGGAGGCTACACCTTC
CASSYSGQGKGGYTF
>-|-|TRBJ2-5|TRBV5-6
TGTGCCAGCAGCTTTGCAGAGACCCAGTACTTC
CASSFAETQYF
>-|-|TRBJ2-5|TRBV7-2
TGTGCCAGCAGGGAGAGAGGGGAGACCCAGTACTTC
CASRERGETQYF
>few|-|TRBJ2-7|TRBV19
TGTGCCAGTAGCCCCTCGACGGATTACGAGCAGTACTTC
CASSPSTDYEQYF
>-|-|TRBJ2-6|TRBV6-4
TGTGCCAGCAGACAGGGAAGCTCTGGGGCCAACGTCCTGACTTTC
CASRQGSSGANVLTF
>-|TRBD1|TRBJ2-7|TRBV10-3
TGTGCCATCAGTGCCGGGACAGAACCCTCCAACTTC
CAISAGTEPSNF
>-|-|TRBJ2-2|TRBV5-1
TGCGCCAGCAGCTTGGCACAGGGTTCGAACACCGGGGAGCTGTTTTTT
CASSLAQGSNTGELFF
>-|-|TRBJ1-4|TRBV10-3
TGTGCCATCAGTGGGAAGGGGTACGGCGAAAAACTGTTTTTT
CAISGKGYGEKLFF
>-|TRBD1|TRBJ1-2|TRBV6-5
TGTGCCAGCAGGGGGGAAAGACAGGGGGACTATGGCTACACCTTC
CASRGERQGDYGYTF
>-|TRBD1|TRBJ2-3|TRBV6-5
TGTGCCAGCAGTGCGGACAGGGGTGCAGATACGCAGTATTTT
CASSADRGADTQYF
>-|TRBD1|TRBJ1-1|TRBV27
TGTGCCAGCAGACCCTGGGCCGGGACAGGGAACACTGAAGCTTTCTTT
CASRPWAGTGNTEAFF
>-|-|TRBJ1-1|TRBV18
TGTGCCAGCTCATTTCTTTCGGAGACTGAAGCTTTCTTT
CASSFLSETEAFF
>-|TRBD2|TRBJ2-7|TRBV7-2
TGTGCCAGCAGCTTAGGATTGGGACTATTCTCCTACGAGCAGTACTTC
CASSLGLGLFSYEQYF
>-|-|TRBJ1-4|TRBV7-9
TGTGCCAGCAGCTTAGCTTTCCAGGTGGAAACAAATGAAAAACTGTTTTTT
CASSLAFQVETNEKLFF
>few|-|TRBJ1-6|TRBV7-2
TGTGCCAGCAGCCCTTGGGGGAGGAGCTCCTATAATTCACCCCTCCACTTT
CASSPWGRSSYNSPLHF
>few|-|TRBJ1-2|TRBV12-2
TGTGCAAGTCACGTTGGGACAGCACCCTTTAACACCTTC
CASHVGTAPFNTF
>-|TRBD1|TRBJ1-5|TRBV27
TGTGCCAGCAGCAGGGGGAGGAATCAGCCCCAGCATTTT
CASSRGRNQPQHF
>once|TRBD2|TRBJ2-5|TRBV11-2
TGTGCCAGCAGCTATTCCGGGGGGGGCCAAGAGACCCAGTACTTC
CASSYSGGGQETQYF
>-|-|TRBJ1-1|TRBV25-1
TGTGCCAGCAGTGAAAGTTCGGGACTGCCAGCTTTCTTT
CASSESSGLPAFF
>-|TRBD1|TRBJ1-2|TRBV6-5
TGTGCCGTCCGGGACAGCACTAACTATGGCTACACCTTC
CAVRDSTNYGYTF
>-|TRBD2|TRBJ2-5|TRBV10-3
TGTGCCATCAGGGGTAGCGGGAGCGAGGAGACCCAGTACTTC
CAIRGSGSEETQYF
>few|-|TRBJ2-5|TRBV7-8
TGTGCCAGCAGCTTAGTTGTGGTTCGCTTGGGAATGGAGACCCAGTACTTC
CASSLVVVRLGMETQYF
>few|-|TRBJ1-4|TRBV7-9
TGTGCCAGCAGCTTATACCCCCCCCAGCCTCCTAATGAAAAACTGTTTTTT
CASSLYPPQPPNEKLFF
>-|-|TRBJ2-3|TRBV6-5
TGTGCCAGCAGTGGCGGGATTGTTAGGGATACGCAGTATTTT
CASSGGIVRDTQYF
>-|TRBD1|TRBJ1-5|TRBV10-3
TGTGCCATCAGTGTAGCTCCCGGACAGGGAATGAGGAATCAGCCCCAGCATTTT
CAISVAPGQGMRNQPQHF
>-|TRBD1|TRBJ1-3|TRBV11-2
TGTGCCAGCAGACCTACAGGGGGAACTGGAAACACCATATATTTT
CASRPTGGTGNTIYF
>-|-|TRBJ1-1|TRBV7-9
TGTGCCAGCAGCTTAGAGGGCGGCGGCCAAGAAGCTTTCTTT
CASSLEGGGQEAFF
>-|-|TRBJ2-3|TRBV18
TGTGCCAGCTCACCACGCGATACGCAGTATTTT
CASSPRDTQYF
>once|-|TRBJ2-7|TRBV7-9
TGTGCCAGCAGCTTAGCGAGAGGGGCCCCCGAGCAGTACTTC
CASSLARGAPEQYF
>-|TRBD1|TRBJ1-2|TRBV7-9
TGTGCCAGCAGCTTAGCGCAGGGGGGCTACTATGGCTACACCTTC
CASSLAQGGYYGYTF
>once|-|TRBJ1-1|TRBV6-5
TGTGCCAGCAGTCCCCGGACAGCAAACACTGAAGCTTTCTTT
CASSPRTANTEAFF
>once|-|TRBJ1-3|TRBV6-5
TGTGCCAGCACTAGGGGCTCTGGAAACACCATATATTTT
CASTRGSGNTIYF
>-|-|TRBJ2-5|TRBV7-7
TGTGCCAGCAGCTTAGATACGGGGGCGCAGGAGACCCAGTACTTC
CASSLDTGAQETQYF
>-|TRBD2|TRBJ2-2|TRBV7-2
TGTGCCAGCAGCTTAGAGGTGACTAGCGGGAGCACCGGGGGGCTGTTTTTT
CASSLEVTSGSTGGLFF
>once|-|TRBJ2-7|TRBV29-1
TGCAGCATTGCCCTAGGCCCCTACGAGCAGTACTTC
CSIALGPYEQYF